Sequencing of this T cell receptor (beta chain) was carried out in a study of T cells in Graves' hyperthyroidism and ophthalmopathy (dated by TCRdb to about 2019). Turning to the overall study: To identify TCR V-J signatures that set the groups apart, the researchers used a discovery cohort of 100 patients, made up of roughly 45 with Graves' ophthalmopathy and 55 to 65 with stable Graves' hyperthyroidism. Prospective prediction of ophthalmopathy was tested in an independent validation cohort of 18 hyperthyroidism patients and 17 patients who later progressed to ophthalmopathy. The approximately 90 discovery patients were randomly split 7:3 into training and test sets. In addition, the study compared T-cell repertoires in thyroid tissue and in blood from roughly six Graves' hyperthyroidism patients. After sampling, hyperthyroidism patients received methimazole starting at 30 mg daily, and ophthalmopathy patients received high-dose intravenous methylprednisolone. TCR Vbeta CDR3 sequencing of around 130 peripheral blood samples (43 ophthalmopathy, about 74 hyperthyroidism and approximately 17 progressor patients) is reported in the paper.

A few counts support this clonotype. No antigen is known for it. At one boundary the junction diverges from the germline segment, which might be a read error. TCR beta CDR3 regions were amplified from RNA transcripts. For the first round of RT-PCR on the TCR CDR3, the HTBI primer set was used together with the Qiagen OneStep RT-PCR kit. Libraries were constructed in a second round of multiplex PCR, after which size selection and purification were performed. Sequencing of the libraries was done on an Illumina HiSeq2000 using paired-end 100 bp reads. In the original analysis: SOAPnuke was used to process the raw data, throwing out any read that contained adapters or uncalled bases, had a mean Phred below 15, or lacked an exact constant-primer or identifier match. COPE v1.2.5 was used to merge the high-quality paired reads, and each unique nucleotide sequence was defined as a clonotype. MiTCR v1.1 was used to align clonotypes to the IMGT TRBV, TRBD and TRBJ reference segments. Analysis was restricted to V-J combinations with a frequency above 0.0001, which covered about 99% of repertoires. The TCS score was defined as F50 (clonal expansion) divided by E x V (chaos), with BLOSUM62-based TCRdist calculated between CDR3 peptides within each V-J. Welch's t-statistics and random forest reduced around 520 V-J features to 10 to 15, which were used in a naive Bayes classifier (R e1071). Thyroid-blood repertoire similarity was quantified with the Morisita-Horn index. TCRdb cleaned the public reads at Q25 with fastp, built clones with MiXCR and kept in-frame beta chains. Records with the same CDR3 protein are collapsed into one entry carrying the most frequent genes and DNA. The V and J calls follow TCRdb's processing rather than the paper's. The sample has a few hundred thousand distinct CDR3 sequences on record, more than 45% of them singletons. In total, the top ten clones hold around 8% of the sample.

Graves' hyperthyroidism was defined as stable when no progression to ophthalmopathy occurred over 18 months of follow-up. Hyperthyroidism patients were newly diagnosed, had a disease duration of under 2 months, and were aged 18 to 65 years. The study excluded patients with uncontrolled infections, other autoimmune diseases, pregnancy or lactation. Diagnoses were established on the basis of clinical symptoms, serum thyroxine and TRAb, thyroid ultrasound, and orbital computed tomography. Total RNA was extracted with Trizol reagent, and quality was checked on an Agilent 2100 Bioanalyzer. Findings and caveats that apply to the study as a whole: In validation, progression to ophthalmopathy was predicted by the model with approximately 67% sensitivity and under 85% specificity, a median of roughly six months before onset. A model built on a 13 V-J signature distinguished ophthalmopathy from stable hyperthyroidism, reaching approximately 89% sensitivity and around 81% specificity in cross-validation and 80%/75% in testing. Most expanded thyroid clonotypes (frequency above 0.001) were also detected in blood, a finding suggesting that blood repertoires may reflect thyroid immune responses. Sample size was not statistically predetermined, and blinding of investigators to group allocation was not performed.

The CDR3 runs 15 residues from the cysteine to the phenylalanine. The DNA shown is the 45-base CDR3, in frame from base 1. CDR1 and CDR2 are drawn from the germline V gene: SNHLY, FYNNEI. Sequenced material: peripheral blood or thyroid tissue (not recorded which). The clonotype comes from a young woman with Graves' hyperthyroidism. Recombination joined TRBV2 with TRBJ2-3; 10 bases in the junction line up with TRBD2. In nucleotide form, the sequence is TGTGCCAGCAGGGAAGGACTAGCGGAGACAGATACGCAGTATTTT. It is translated as CASREGLAETDTQYF.